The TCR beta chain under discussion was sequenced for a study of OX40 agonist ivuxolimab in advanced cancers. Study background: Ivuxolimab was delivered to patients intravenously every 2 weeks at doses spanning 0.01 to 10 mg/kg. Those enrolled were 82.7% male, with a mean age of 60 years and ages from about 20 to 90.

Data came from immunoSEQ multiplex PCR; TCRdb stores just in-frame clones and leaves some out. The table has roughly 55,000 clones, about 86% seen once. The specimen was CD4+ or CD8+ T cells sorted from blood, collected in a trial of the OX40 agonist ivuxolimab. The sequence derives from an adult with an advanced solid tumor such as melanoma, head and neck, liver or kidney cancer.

This CDR3 reads CASSHGSEGQYF. The CDR3 region has the DNA TGTGCCAGCAGCCATGGTTCAGAAGGGCAGTACTTC. This rearrangement joins TRBV4-2 to TRBJ2-7, with unresolved D. The germline V gene has CDR1 LGHNA and CDR2 YNFKEQ. V lost 3 bases to trimming and J lost 9 bases, with 12 bases between them. The CDR3 loop spans 12 amino acids.